This TCR beta chain was retrieved from a study of blood T cell repertoires in COVID-19. At the level of the study: Acute-phase and convalescent COVID-19 samples originated in the United States, Italy and Spain. T cells, B-cell-depleted T cells, or PBMCs provided the cDNA or gDNA that served as material.

Per the original methods: From reference gene primer amplification, estimates of nucleated cell counts were derived. Profiling relied on immunoSEQ multiplex PCR, and the TCRdb table lists in-frame clones only, not all of them. D and trimming come from the DNA, and the V and J calls and clone size come from that table. The sample carries roughly 100,000 clones, roughly nine tenths recorded once. The CDR3 runs to 14 residues. Per the germline V gene, CDR1 is SGHDT and CDR2 is YYEEEE. Trimming took 3 bases from V and 0 from J; bases not matched to a gene: 0. This chain joins TRBV5-6 and TRBJ1-1, with 9 bases fitting TRBD1. Sequenced input: peripheral blood. The origin of this receptor is an older woman with acute or convalescent COVID-19. The CDR3 DNA sequence: TGTGCCAGCAGCTGGGACAGGGTGAACACTGAAGCTTTCTTT. As protein: CASSWDRVNTEAFF.